This T cell receptor beta chain originates from a study of blood T cell repertoires in COVID-19. How the authors handled the data: Researchers report that nucleated cell counts were estimated from reference gene primer amplification. The repertoire was sequenced with immunoSEQ multiplex PCR; TCRdb's copy has only in-frame clones and lacks some. Clone size and the V and J calls come from that table; the DNA yielded D and trimming. The sample holds approximately 70,000 clones, around 92% seen once. The sample comprised peripheral blood. The TCR originated in a human donor with active COVID-19. The donor label of this sample is uncertain.

This CDR3 reads CASSSRGLTEAFF. CDR3 nucleotide sequence: TGTGCCAGTAGTTCCAGGGGGCTTACTGAAGCTTTCTTT. The chain couples TRBV19 to TRBJ1-1; the match to TRBD1 covers 8 bases. Germline CDR1 is LNHDA and CDR2 is SQIVND (reference sequence). V was pared by 5 bases and J by 5 bases, with 4 bases of the junction left unmatched. The CDR3 is 13 residues long.